The source of this TCR beta chain is a study of spatial heterogeneity in lung cancer. Study-wide results and caveats: Ubiquitous expanded tumor TCRs were seen in blood more at resection than at follow-up.

V was shortened by 1 base and J by 2 bases, with 6 bases between the two germline ends. The CDR3 runs 15 residues. Germline CDR1 is MDHEN and CDR2 is SYDVKM. TCR cDNA molecules each carried a unique molecular identifier. TCRdb reanalysed the 5' RACE reads using MiXCR and keeps one entry per CDR3 protein. The sample consists of fewer than 150,000 distinct CDR3 sequences, 10% to 12% of them appearing once. Time point described: blood at routine non-recurrence follow-up after resection. Unsorted whole RNA of tumor, nontumor lung or frozen PBMC was sequenced. There are many counts of this clonotype. Its cognate antigen is unknown.

The source material was PBMCs, sampled at follow-up. This clonotype was sampled from a female donor with early-stage non-small cell lung cancer. The chain is built from TRBV28 and TRBJ1-6; no firm D call. Here the CDR3 reads CASSLFITYNSPLHF. The CDR3 coding sequence is TGTGCCAGCAGTTTATTTATTACCTATAATTCACCCCTCCACTTT.